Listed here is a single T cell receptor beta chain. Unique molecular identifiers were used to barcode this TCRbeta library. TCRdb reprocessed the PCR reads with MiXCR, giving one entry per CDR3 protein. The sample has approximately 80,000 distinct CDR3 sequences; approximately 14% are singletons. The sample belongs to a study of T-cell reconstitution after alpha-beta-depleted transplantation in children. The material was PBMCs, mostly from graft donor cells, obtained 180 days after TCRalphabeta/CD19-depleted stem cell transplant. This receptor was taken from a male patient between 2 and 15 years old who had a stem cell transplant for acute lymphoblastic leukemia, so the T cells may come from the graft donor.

The CDR3 spells CASRFLTSGGTDTQYF. DNA of the CDR3: TGTGCCAGCAGGTTCCTTACTAGCGGGGGCACAGATACGCAGTATTTT. The chain has TRBV12-3 or TRBV12-4 and TRBJ2-3, with 10 nucleotides matching TRBD2. CDR3 length: 16 amino acids. V shed 6 bases and J 1 base; nucleotides not matched to a gene: 7.